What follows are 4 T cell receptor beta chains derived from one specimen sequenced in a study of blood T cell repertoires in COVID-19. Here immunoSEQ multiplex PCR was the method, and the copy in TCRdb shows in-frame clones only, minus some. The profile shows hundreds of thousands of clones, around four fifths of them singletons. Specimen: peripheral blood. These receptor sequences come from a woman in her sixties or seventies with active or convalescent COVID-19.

The CDR3 here is CASSYSRANTEAFF. CDR3 DNA: TGTGCCAGCAGTTACAGCAGGGCCAACACTGAAGCTTTCTTT. The chain carries TRBV6-2 or TRBV6-3 and TRBJ1-1, with D maybe TRBD1 (5 bases). CDR3 length: 14 residues. Looked up from germline, CDR1 is MNHEY and CDR2 is SVGEGT. V dropped 2 bases and J dropped 2 bases, with 9 bases sitting between them.

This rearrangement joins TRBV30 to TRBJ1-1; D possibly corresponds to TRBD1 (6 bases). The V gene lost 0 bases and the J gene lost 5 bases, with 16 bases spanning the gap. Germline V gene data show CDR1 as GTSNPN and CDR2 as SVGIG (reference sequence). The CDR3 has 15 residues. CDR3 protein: CAWSVWSGGWTEAFF. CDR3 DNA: TGTGCCTGGAGTGTATGGTCGGGGGGCTGGACTGAAGCTTTCTTT. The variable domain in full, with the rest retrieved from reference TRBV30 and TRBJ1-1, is SQTIHQWPATLVQPVGSPLSLECTVEGTSNPNLYWYRQAAGRGLQLLFYSVGIGQISSEVPQNLSASRPQDRQFILSSKKLLLSDSGFYLCAWSVWSGGWTEAFFGQGTRLTVV.

In DNA form, the CDR3 reads TGTGCCAGCAGCGGGCGGGACTATGGCTACACCTTC. Amino acids: CASSGRDYGYTF. V is TRBV9 and J is TRBJ1-2; D remains unclear. Looked up from germline, CDR1 is SGDLS and CDR2 is YYNGEE. The CDR3 is 12 amino acids. Trimming took off 3 bases at V and 3 bases at J, with 6 bases between the two ends.

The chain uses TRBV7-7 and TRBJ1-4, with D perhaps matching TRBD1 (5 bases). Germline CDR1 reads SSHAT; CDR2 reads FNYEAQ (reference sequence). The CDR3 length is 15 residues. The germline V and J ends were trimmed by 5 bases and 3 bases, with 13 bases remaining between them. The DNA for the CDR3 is TGTGCCAGCAGCCCGGGGGGGAGGGCTAATGAAAAACTGTTTTTT. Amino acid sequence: CASSPGGRANEKLFF.